The 17 T cell receptor beta chains below were found in one sample sequenced in a study of blood T cells in healthy people across ages. Using a J-beta primer mix together with a sample-barcoded 5' primer, a second PCR was run for roughly 7 to 12 cycles. TCRdb used MiXCR to reprocess the 5' RACE reads, holding one entry per CDR3 protein. The sample holds 1.5 million to 2 million distinct CDR3 sequences, approximately 30% seen once. Sequenced sample: blood. The receptors come from a woman under 40 in good health.

V is TRBV20-1 and J is TRBJ2-7; D is uncertain. CDR1 and CDR2 from the germline V gene are DFQATT and SNEGSKA (reference sequence). V lost 0 bases to trimming and J lost 0 bases, with 12 bases between them. This CDR3 is built from 15 residues. CDR3 coding DNA: TGCAGTGCTAGAGATGGTCTACCAGGCTCCTACGAGCAGTACTTC. Translating gives CSARDGLPGSYEQYF.

This chain's CDR3 is CSAREHSGGAGAGELFF. Written as DNA, the CDR3 is TGCAGTGCTAGAGAGCATAGCGGGGGGGCTGGAGCCGGGGAGCTGTTTTTT. The chain recombines TRBV20-1 with TRBJ2-2; 11 positions agree with TRBD2. The CDR3 runs to 17 residues. Losses at the gene ends were 0 bases for V and 6 bases for J; bases not matched to a gene: 9. CDR1 DFQATT and CDR2 SNEGSKA come from the germline V gene (reference sequence).

This clonotype appeared many times. The chain recombines TRBV6-6 with TRBJ1-2, with TRBD1 as a possible D gene (6 bases). The CDR3 covers 13 residues. V gave up 7 bases and J gave up 3 bases, with 12 bases separating them. Germline V CDR1 and CDR2: MNHNY, SVGAGI (reference sequence). The CDR3 DNA reads TGTGCCAGCACCTGGGGGGGCGACTATGGCTACACCTTC. It translates to CASTWGGDYGYTF.

This clonotype came up once. The rearrangement uses TRBV30 and TRBJ1-1, with TRBD1 matching over 8 bases. CDR3 length equals 11 residues. The germline CDR1 and CDR2 sequences are GTSNPN and SVGIG (reference sequence). Trimming took 1 base from V and 10 from J; bases not matched to a gene: 2. This CDR3 is CAWSGQGRAFF. CDR3 nucleotide sequence: TGTGCCTGGAGTGGACAGGGGAGAGCTTTCTTT.

This clonotype occurred many times. CDR3 nucleotide sequence: TGTGCCAGCAAAGGGACTAGGTGGGAGACCCAGTACTTC. Residues: CASKGTRWETQYF. The chain carries TRBV12-3 or TRBV12-4 and TRBJ2-5; TRBD2 agrees at 8 bases. V lost 7 bases, J lost 5 bases, and 6 bases stayed unmatched. This CDR3 has 13 residues.

This clonotype was picked up many times. The V gene is TRBV6-2 or TRBV6-3, the J gene TRBJ2-7, with D perhaps given as TRBD1 or TRBD2 (7 bases each). Germline V lookup: CDR1 MNHEY, CDR2 SVGEGT. V lost 7 bases to trimming and J lost 3 bases, with 16 bases between them. The CDR3 contains 14 residues. The CDR3 sequence is CASIRDSGIYEQYF. The CDR3, as DNA: TGTGCCAGCATTCGGGACAGCGGGATCTACGAGCAGTACTTC.

This sequence joins TRBV29-1 and TRBJ2-1, with 10 bases matching TRBD1. The CDR3 length is 14 residues. V lost 7 bases to trimming and J lost 7 bases; unmatched junction nucleotides: 10. Germline V gene data show CDR1 as SQVTM and CDR2 as ANQGSEA. As DNA, the CDR3 is TGCAGCGCCCCTACGGGACAGGGGAGGAATGAGCAGTTCTTC. This codes for CSAPTGQGRNEQFF.

This clonotype was detected ten times or more. V is TRBV29-1 and J is TRBJ2-7, with 11 bases fitting TRBD1. The CDR3 is made up of 13 amino acids. Looked up from germline, CDR1 is SQVTM and CDR2 is ANQGSEA. Germline trimming cut 7 bases from V and 5 bases from J; bases unmatched to any gene: 7. The CDR3 reads CSGGPGQGDEQYF. CDR3 DNA: TGCAGCGGTGGACCGGGACAGGGGGACGAGCAGTACTTC.

This chain links TRBV2 with TRBJ2-1, with 8 nucleotides matching TRBD2. Per germline, CDR1 SNHLY and CDR2 FYNNEI. V dropped 4 bases and J dropped 8; count of bases not matched to a gene: 10. This CDR3 is built from 15 residues. Here the CDR3 DNA reads TGTGCCAGCAGTGCAGGGCTAGCGGGTGTCCATGAGCAGTTCTTC. Its protein is CASSAGLAGVHEQFF.

Details on this clonotype: Germline is not matched at one junction end, which may reflect a read error. J is TRBJ2-3 and V is TRBV10-3, with 7 bases aligning to TRBD2. The CDR3 has 14 residues. Germline CDR1 is ENHRY and CDR2 is SYGVKD. As DNA, the CDR3 is TGCACCAACGCGCGGGGAGGGTCGGCAGATACGCAGTATTTT. Amino acid sequence: CTNARGGSADTQYF.

The J gene is TRBJ2-2, the V gene TRBV7-2; TRBD2 aligns across 10 bases. V lost 5 bases to trimming and J lost 5 bases; unmatched junction nucleotides: 8. Germline CDR1 and CDR2: SGHTA and FQGNSA. The CDR3 consists of 16 residues. The CDR3 region is CASSPIAGGTTGELFF. The CDR3 nucleotides are TGTGCCAGCAGCCCTATAGCGGGAGGAACGACCGGGGAGCTGTTTTTT.

The sample holds many counts of this clonotype. The CDR3 here is CSARVQGRGYTF. Written as DNA, the CDR3 is TGCAGTGCTAGAGTACAGGGTCGGGGCTACACCTTC. The rearrangement uses TRBV20-1 and TRBJ1-2; TRBD1 might be the D (6 bases). The CDR3 totals 12 residues. CDR1 is DFQATT, CDR2 SNEGSKA, per germline (reference sequence). Trimming removed 1 base from V and 8 bases from J, with 11 bases in between.

The chain couples TRBV7-6 to TRBJ2-3, with 8 bases that match TRBD1. Germline CDR1 SGHVS, CDR2 FNYEAQ. The CDR3 has 15 residues. The junction had 3 bases not matched to a gene; V was cut back by 3 bases and J by 1 base. The CDR3 region has the DNA TGTGCCAGCAGCTTTATGACAGGGGGCACAGATACGCAGTATTTT. As protein: CASSFMTGGTDTQYF.

This sequence joins TRBV2 and TRBJ2-5; D unresolved. The CDR3 runs to 13 residues. The V gene lost 3 bases and the J gene lost 7 bases, with 12 bases spanning the gap. Germline loops: CDR1 SNHLY, CDR2 FYNNEI. The CDR3 nucleotides read TGTGCCAGCAGTGATTCAGAATGGGTGACCCAGTACTTC. Its translation is CASSDSEWVTQYF.

V is TRBV5-1 and J is TRBJ1-1; 7 bases are a match to TRBD1. V lost 3 bases, J lost 5 bases, and 13 bases stayed unmatched. The germline V gene encodes CDR1 SGHRS and CDR2 YFSETQ. This CDR3 spans 16 amino acids. The CDR3 reads CASSSKSDRVDTEAFF. The CDR3 coding sequence is TGCGCCAGCAGCTCGAAGTCCGACAGGGTGGATACTGAAGCTTTCTTT.

This clonotype came up many times. This chain's CDR3 is CSARDRGSSYNEQFF. The CDR3, as DNA: TGCAGTGCTAGAGATCGCGGGAGCTCCTACAATGAGCAGTTCTTC. V usage is TRBV20-1 and J usage is TRBJ2-1, with 7 bases fitting TRBD2. The germline CDR1 and CDR2 sequences are DFQATT and SNEGSKA (reference sequence). With V trimmed by 0 bases and J by 0 bases, 2 bases remained unmatched. This CDR3 has 15 amino acids.

As to this clonotype: Since a much larger clone is just one base distant, this may be a read error. The chain employs TRBV9 and TRBJ2-4; D is perhaps TRBD1 or TRBD2 (5 bases each). The last part of the DNA fits TRBJ2-7 better; the J call may be wrong. From germline, CDR1 is SGDLS and CDR2 YYNGEE. The CDR3 runs 15 residues. The CDR3 DNA reads as TGTGTCAGCAGCGAGGGAAGCCGGGACCCCTTCGAGCAGTACTTC. Amino acids: CVSSEGSRDPFEQYF.